This T cell receptor beta chain originates from a study of Tregs in tolerant kidney transplant recipients (dated by TCRdb to 2018 to 2020). Looking at the study overall: The transplants used related donors with nonmyeloablative bone marrow transplantation, and mixed chimerism in the human trials was transient. Before combined kidney and bone marrow transplantation, this study identified donor-specific regulatory T cells using TCRbeta sequencing and then followed those same cells after transplant. General findings and caveats noted by the study authors: The study was constrained by small patient numbers, and validation of the findings is required in larger populations and under other immunosuppression protocols. Biological reproducibility was not directly assessed, although technical replication error appeared to be minimal. PCR primers changed over time for some patients, so nucleotide-level comparison across those patients' samples was not possible. Donor-specific Treg expansion exceeded global Treg expansion in tolerant patients, suggesting antigen-driven rather than nonspecific expansion. Expanding Tregs with activated donor B cells appeared to identify the most biologically relevant and donor-specific TCRbeta repertoire.

Reading the label with the study, this specimen's time point is: blood sample drawn before combined kidney and bone marrow transplant. Thawed PBMCs were FACS-sorted into unstimulated Tregs (CD4+CD25+CD127-), CD4+ non-Tregs (CD4+CD25-), CD4 cells and CD8 cells. Patients were 4 combined kidney and bone marrow transplant recipients from the ITN036ST trial, and only these trial subjects had samples available. Healthy control blood was processed to PBMCs with a Ficoll density gradient and then cryopreserved, whereas patient PBMCs were collected both before and after transplant. This clone showed up just once. Its antigen remains unidentified. Nothing much larger sits one base from this clone, and base qualities are not available. Genomic DNA was extracted from sorted cells with the QIAGEN DNeasy Blood and Tissue Kit for TCRbeta CDR3 sequencing. High-throughput TCRbeta CDR3 sequencing, which included PCR amplification with bias correction and internal controls, was done commercially through immunoSEQ. In the original analysis: Unique productive TCRbeta sequences were defined by CDR3 nucleotide sequence where primers matched, otherwise by CDR3 amino acid sequence with Vbeta and Jbeta genes. To correct for sorting error, sequences found in more than one sorted population at a frequency ratio of 2:1 or less were discarded, and the remaining shared sequences were assigned to the population with the higher frequency. A sequence counted as donor-reactive if, in CFSE-low cells, the sequence had a frequency of at least 0.01% and was expanded at least 5-fold compared with unstimulated cells. Repertoire divergence was quantified by Jensen-Shannon divergence using the top 100 TCRbeta sequences ranked by frequency. For any sample with multiple sequencing runs, sorting error was corrected in each run separately before the runs were pooled. TCRdb carries this immuneACCESS record with in-frame sequences only. Its versions omit some clonotypes, under half of them owing to an unresolved V gene in the studies checked, with the rest unexplained. V, J and clone size were drawn from that table, and D and trimming were deduced from the DNA. The sample table shows some 71,000 clones, and around 90% are seen once. Of the sample, around 0.38% is held by the ten largest clones.

The germline V and J ends show losses of 3 bases and 3 bases respectively, and no gene match explains 12 bases of the junction. The germline V gene yields SGHRS for CDR1 and YFSETQ for CDR2. The CDR3 numbers 16 residues from cysteine through phenylalanine. The only DNA kept is the CDR3, 48 bases in frame from the first base. The TCR originated in a human donor who received a combined kidney and bone marrow transplant. The chain employs TRBV5-1 and TRBJ2-7; the central 7 bases match TRBD2. This specimen consisted of CD4+ T cells from blood, obtained before the transplant. The nucleotide sequence reads TGCGCCAGCAGCTGGGGAGGGACGGGAGGCTTCTACGAGCAGTACTTC. This gives the protein CASSWGGTGGFYEQYF.